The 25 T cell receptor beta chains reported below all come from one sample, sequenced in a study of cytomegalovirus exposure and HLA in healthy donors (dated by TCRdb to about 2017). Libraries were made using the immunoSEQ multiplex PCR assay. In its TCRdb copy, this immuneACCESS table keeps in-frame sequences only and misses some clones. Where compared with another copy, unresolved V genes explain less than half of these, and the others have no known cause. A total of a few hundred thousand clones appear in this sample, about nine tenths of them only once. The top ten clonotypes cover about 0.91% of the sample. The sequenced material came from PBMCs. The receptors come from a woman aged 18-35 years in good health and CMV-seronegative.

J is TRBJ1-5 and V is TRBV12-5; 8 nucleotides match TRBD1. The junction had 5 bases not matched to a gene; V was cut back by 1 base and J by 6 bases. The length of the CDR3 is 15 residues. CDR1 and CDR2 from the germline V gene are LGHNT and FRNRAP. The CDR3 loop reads CASGLGDRLGQPQHF. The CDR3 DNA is TGTGCTAGTGGTTTGGGGGACAGGTTAGGTCAGCCCCAGCATTTT.

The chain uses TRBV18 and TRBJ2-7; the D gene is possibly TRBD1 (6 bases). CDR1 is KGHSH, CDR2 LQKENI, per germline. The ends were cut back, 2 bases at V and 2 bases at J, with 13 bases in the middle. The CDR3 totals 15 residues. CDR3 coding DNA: TGTGCCAGCTCACCAGATCGGGCAGGGGCCTACGAGCAGTACTTC. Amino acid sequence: CASSPDRAGAYEQYF.

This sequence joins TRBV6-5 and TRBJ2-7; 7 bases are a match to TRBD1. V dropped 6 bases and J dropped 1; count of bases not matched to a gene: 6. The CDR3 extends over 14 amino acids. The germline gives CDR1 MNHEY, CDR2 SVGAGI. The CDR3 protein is CASRLRDRSYEQYF. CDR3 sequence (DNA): TGTGCCAGCAGGCTCCGGGACAGATCCTACGAGCAGTACTTC.

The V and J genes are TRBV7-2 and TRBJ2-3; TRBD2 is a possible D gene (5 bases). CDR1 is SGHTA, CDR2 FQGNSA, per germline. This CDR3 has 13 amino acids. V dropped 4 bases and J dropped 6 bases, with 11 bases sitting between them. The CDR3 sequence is CASSSLRGDTQYF. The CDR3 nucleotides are TGTGCCAGCAGCTCCCTTAGAGGGGATACGCAGTATTTT.

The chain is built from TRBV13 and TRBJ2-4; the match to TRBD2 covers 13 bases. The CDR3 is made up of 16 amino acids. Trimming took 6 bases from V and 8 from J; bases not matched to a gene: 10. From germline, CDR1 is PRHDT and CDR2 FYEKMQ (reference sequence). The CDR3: CASRGGTSGTFDIQYF. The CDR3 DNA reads TGTGCCAGCAGGGGAGGGACTAGCGGGACTTTCGACATTCAGTACTTC.

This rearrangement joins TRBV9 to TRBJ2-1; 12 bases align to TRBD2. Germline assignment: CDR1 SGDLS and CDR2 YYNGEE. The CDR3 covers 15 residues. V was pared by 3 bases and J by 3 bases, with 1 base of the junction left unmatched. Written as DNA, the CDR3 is TGTGCCAGCAGCGAGACTAGCGGGGGCTACAATGAGCAGTTCTTC. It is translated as CASSETSGGYNEQFF.

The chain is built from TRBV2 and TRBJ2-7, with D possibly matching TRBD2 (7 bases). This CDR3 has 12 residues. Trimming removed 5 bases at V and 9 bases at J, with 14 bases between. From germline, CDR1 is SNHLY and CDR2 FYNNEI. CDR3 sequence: CASSRGALGQYF. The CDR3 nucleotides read TGTGCCAGCAGTCGGGGGGCTCTCGGGCAGTACTTC.

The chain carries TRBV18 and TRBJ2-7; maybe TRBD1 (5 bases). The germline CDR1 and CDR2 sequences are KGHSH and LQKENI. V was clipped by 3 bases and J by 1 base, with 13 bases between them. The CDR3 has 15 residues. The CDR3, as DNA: TGTGCCAGCTCACCTCCATCAGGGTTTTCCTACGAGCAGTACTTC. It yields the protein CASSPPSGFSYEQYF.

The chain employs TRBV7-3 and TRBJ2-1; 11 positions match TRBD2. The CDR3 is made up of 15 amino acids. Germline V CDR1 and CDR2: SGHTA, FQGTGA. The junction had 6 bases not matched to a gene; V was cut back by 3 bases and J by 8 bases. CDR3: CASSFDTSGSDEQFF. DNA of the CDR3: TGTGCCAGCAGCTTTGACACTAGCGGGAGTGATGAGCAGTTCTTC.

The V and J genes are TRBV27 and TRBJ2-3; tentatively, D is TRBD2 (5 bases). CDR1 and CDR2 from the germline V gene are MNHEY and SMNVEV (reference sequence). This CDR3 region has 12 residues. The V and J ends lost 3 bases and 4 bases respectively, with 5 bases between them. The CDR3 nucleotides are TGTGCCAGCAGTTTTAGCGCAGATACGCAGTATTTT. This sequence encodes CASSFSADTQYF.

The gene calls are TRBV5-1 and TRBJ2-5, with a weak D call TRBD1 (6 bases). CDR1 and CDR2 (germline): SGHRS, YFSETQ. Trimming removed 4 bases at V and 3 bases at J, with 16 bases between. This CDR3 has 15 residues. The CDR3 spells CASSLTYRTEETQYF. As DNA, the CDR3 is TGCGCCAGCAGCCTAACCTATCGGACAGAAGAGACCCAGTACTTC.

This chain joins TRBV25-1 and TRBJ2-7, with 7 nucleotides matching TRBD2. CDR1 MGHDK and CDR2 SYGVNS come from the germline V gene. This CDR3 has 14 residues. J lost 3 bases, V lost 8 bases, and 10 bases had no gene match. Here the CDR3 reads CASGKAGPFYEQYF. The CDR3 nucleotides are TGTGCCAGCGGAAAAGCGGGACCCTTCTACGAGCAGTACTTC.

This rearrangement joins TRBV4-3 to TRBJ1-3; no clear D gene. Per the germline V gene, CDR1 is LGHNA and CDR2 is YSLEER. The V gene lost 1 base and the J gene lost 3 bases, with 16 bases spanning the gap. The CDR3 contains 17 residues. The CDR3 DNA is TGCGCCAGCAGCCAAGTCAGCCCTCCTGGGCTTGGAAACACCATATATTTT. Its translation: CASSQVSPPGLGNTIYF.

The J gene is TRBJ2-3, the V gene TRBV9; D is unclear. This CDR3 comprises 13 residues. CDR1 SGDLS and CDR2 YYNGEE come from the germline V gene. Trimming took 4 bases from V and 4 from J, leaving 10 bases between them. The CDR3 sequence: CASSPARSDTQYF. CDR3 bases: TGTGCCAGCAGCCCCGCTAGGTCAGATACGCAGTATTTT.

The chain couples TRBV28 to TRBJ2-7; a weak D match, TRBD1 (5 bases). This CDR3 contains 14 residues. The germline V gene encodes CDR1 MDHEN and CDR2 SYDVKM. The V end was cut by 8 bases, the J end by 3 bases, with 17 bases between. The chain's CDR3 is CASALVGQDYEQYF. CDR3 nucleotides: TGTGCCAGCGCTCTTGTGGGGCAGGACTACGAGCAGTACTTC.

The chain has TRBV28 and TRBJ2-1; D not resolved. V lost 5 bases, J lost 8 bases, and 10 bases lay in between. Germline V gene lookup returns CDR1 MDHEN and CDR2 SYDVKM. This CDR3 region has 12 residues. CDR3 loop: CASSPRLDEQFF. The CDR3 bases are TGTGCCAGCAGTCCCCGACTGGATGAGCAGTTCTTC.

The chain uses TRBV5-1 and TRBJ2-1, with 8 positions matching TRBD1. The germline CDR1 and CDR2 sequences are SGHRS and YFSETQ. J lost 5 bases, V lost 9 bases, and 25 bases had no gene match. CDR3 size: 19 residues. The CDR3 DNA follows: TGCGCCAAAACAGTGGGCGTTTTTAGCAGGGGGCTTAGGGACAATGAGCAGTTCTTC. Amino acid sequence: CAKTVGVFSRGLRDNEQFF.

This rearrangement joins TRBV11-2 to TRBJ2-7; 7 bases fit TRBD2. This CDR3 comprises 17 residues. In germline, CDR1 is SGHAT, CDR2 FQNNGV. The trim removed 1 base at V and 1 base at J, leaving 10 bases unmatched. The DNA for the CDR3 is TGTGCCAGCAGCTTAGCCTCGCCAGCGGGGCTTTCCTACGAGCAGTACTTC. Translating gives CASSLASPAGLSYEQYF.

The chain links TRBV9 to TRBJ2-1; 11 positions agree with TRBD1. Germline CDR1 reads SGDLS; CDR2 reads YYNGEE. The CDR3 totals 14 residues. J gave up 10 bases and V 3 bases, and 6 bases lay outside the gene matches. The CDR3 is CASSARTGGREQFF. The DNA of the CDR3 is TGTGCCAGCAGCGCTAGGACAGGGGGCCGGGAGCAGTTCTTC.

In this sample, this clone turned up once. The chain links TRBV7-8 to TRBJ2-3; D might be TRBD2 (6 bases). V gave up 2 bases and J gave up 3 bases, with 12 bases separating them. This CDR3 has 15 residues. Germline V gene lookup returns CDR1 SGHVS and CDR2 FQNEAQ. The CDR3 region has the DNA TGTGCCAGCAGCTTACTCGTCGGGAGAACAGATACGCAGTATTTT. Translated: CASSLLVGRTDTQYF.

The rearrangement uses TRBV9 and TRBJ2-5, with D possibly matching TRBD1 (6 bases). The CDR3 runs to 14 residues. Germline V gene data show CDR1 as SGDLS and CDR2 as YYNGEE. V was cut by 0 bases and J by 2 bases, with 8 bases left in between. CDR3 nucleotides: TGTGCCAGCAGCGTAGGGGACATGCAAGAGACCCAGTACTTC. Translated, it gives CASSVGDMQETQYF.

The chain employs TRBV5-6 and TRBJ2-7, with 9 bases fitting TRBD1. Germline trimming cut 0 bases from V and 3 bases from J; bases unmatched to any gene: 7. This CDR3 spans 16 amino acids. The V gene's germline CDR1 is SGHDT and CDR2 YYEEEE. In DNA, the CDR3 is TGTGCCAGCAGCTTGGAGACAGGGGGTTTATTCTACGAGCAGTACTTC. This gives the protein CASSLETGGLFYEQYF.

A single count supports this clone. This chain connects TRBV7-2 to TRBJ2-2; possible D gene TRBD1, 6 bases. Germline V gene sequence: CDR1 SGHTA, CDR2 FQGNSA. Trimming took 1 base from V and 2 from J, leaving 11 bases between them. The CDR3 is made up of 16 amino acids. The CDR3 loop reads CASSLGGQLNTGELFF. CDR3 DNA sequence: TGTGCCAGCAGCTTAGGTGGACAGCTAAACACCGGGGAGCTGTTTTTT.

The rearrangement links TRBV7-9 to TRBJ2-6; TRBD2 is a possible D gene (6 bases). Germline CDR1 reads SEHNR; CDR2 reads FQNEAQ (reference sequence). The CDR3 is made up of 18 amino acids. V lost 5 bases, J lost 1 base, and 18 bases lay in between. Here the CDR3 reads CASSNRRDSGSGANVLTF. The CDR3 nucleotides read TGTGCCAGCAGCAACCGCCGGGACTCGGGGTCTGGGGCCAACGTCCTGACTTTC.

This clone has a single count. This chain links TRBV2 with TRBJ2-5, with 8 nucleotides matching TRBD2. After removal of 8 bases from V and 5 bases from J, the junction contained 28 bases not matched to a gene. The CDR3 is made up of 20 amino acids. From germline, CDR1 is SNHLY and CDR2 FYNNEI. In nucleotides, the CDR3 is TGTGCCAGCGTGTCCTCGGGACTCGCGCTAGCGGGTCCTTCGGGGGAGACCCAGTACTTC. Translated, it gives CASVSSGLALAGPSGETQYF.